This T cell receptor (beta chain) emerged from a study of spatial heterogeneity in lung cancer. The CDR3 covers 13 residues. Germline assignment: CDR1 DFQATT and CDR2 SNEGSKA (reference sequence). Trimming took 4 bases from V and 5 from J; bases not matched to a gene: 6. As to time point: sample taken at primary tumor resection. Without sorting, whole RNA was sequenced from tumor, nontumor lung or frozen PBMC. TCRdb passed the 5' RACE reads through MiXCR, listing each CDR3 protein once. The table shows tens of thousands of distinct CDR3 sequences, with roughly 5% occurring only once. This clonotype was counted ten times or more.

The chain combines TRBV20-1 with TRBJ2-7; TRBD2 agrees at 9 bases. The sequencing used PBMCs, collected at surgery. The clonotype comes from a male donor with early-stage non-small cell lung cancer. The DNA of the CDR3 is TGCAGTGCTATTAGCGGGAGAAAAAACGAGCAGTACTTC. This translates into CSAISGRKNEQYF.